Each of the 20 T cell receptor beta chains below was sequenced from the same sample in a study of shared clonotypes between healthy human individuals. Produced via immunoSEQ multiplex PCR; TCRdb's table is partial and in-frame only. This sample carries approximately 480,000 clones, nearly 80% of them seen once, and the ten largest clones take approximately 12%. The sequencing sample was made of PBMCs. The receptor source for this set is a middle-aged woman in good health. Some clones in this sample may be carry-over from other donors' samples.

The chain combines TRBV18 with TRBJ2-5, with D maybe TRBD2 (6 bases). Trimming shortened V by 6 bases and J by 1 base, and 9 bases separated the two germline ends. The CDR3 runs to 13 residues. Germline V gene lookup returns CDR1 KGHSH and CDR2 LQKENI. DNA of the CDR3: TGTGCCAGCTCGGGTAGCGGCCAAGAGACCCAGTACTTC. As protein: CASSGSGQETQYF.

The chain couples TRBV28 to TRBJ2-7; a weak D match, TRBD1 (5 bases). Trimming took 6 bases from V and 4 from J, leaving 16 bases between them. The CDR3 runs to 14 residues. Germline CDR1 and CDR2: MDHEN and SYDVKM. The CDR3 loop reads CASSPPGAFYEQYF. The CDR3 DNA reads as TGTGCCAGCAGCCCGCCTGGGGCTTTTTACGAGCAGTACTTC.

Points on this clone: Other nucleotide sequences in the sample specify the same CDR3. This sequence joins TRBV28 and TRBJ2-7; TRBD2 might be the D (5 bases). This CDR3 spans 13 amino acids. Germline values: CDR1 MDHEN, CDR2 SYDVKM. V gave up 5 bases and J gave up 2 bases, with 10 bases separating them. CDR3 sequence (DNA): TGTGCCAGCAGTCCCCGGGGTACCTACGAGCAGTACTTC. Residues: CASSPRGTYEQYF.

This clone was recorded once. The chain recombines TRBV2 with TRBJ2-5, with D tentatively TRBD1 (6 bases). Trimming removed 8 bases at V and 2 bases at J, with 24 bases between. This CDR3 has 17 residues. CDR1 is SNHLY and CDR2 is FYNNEI in the germline V gene. The CDR3 DNA follows: TGTGCCAGCGGGGAGAAGTCCAAGGACAGCTATCAAGAGACCCAGTACTTC. Amino acid sequence: CASGEKSKDSYQETQYF.

The chain couples TRBV15 to TRBJ1-2; D might be TRBD1 (5 bases). Germline assignment: CDR1 LNHNV and CDR2 YYDKDF (reference sequence). This CDR3 has 17 amino acids. Trimming left V 0 bases short and J 6 bases short, with 20 bases between. CDR3 nucleotide sequence: TGTGCCACCAGCAGAGACCGGACTACCGGGGGTTCGCATGGCTACACCTTC. Its protein product is CATSRDRTTGGSHGYTF.

V usage is TRBV5-4 and J usage is TRBJ1-2, with 10 nucleotides matching TRBD1. V lost 4 bases to trimming and J lost 8 bases; unmatched junction nucleotides: 14. The CDR3 totals 16 residues. CDR1 is SGHNT, CDR2 YYREEE, per germline (reference sequence). The chain's CDR3 is CASSLPPGQGSRGYTF. CDR3 DNA sequence: TGTGCCAGCAGCCTGCCCCCGGGACAGGGGAGCCGCGGCTACACCTTC.

The rearrangement joins TRBV2 to TRBJ2-3, with D tentatively TRBD1 (6 bases). Trimming took off 6 bases at V and 0 bases at J, with 13 bases between the two ends. CDR1 and CDR2 (germline): SNHLY, FYNNEI. The CDR3 is made up of 15 amino acids. In DNA form, the CDR3 reads TGTGCCAGCAGGTCAGGGGTTACTAGCACAGATACGCAGTATTTT. Amino acids: CASRSGVTSTDTQYF.

This clone is a singleton in its sample. This sequence joins TRBV19 and TRBJ1-5; D unresolved. Trimming shortened V by 3 bases and J by 7 bases, and 13 bases separated the two germline ends. CDR3 length equals 14 residues. CDR1 LNHDA and CDR2 SQIVND come from the germline V gene (reference sequence). CDR3 loop: CASSIGFSDQPQHF. CDR3 sequence (DNA): TGTGCCAGTAGTATTGGTTTTTCGGACCAGCCCCAGCATTTT.

The chain is built from TRBV5-6 and TRBJ1-5; D remains ambiguous. This CDR3 has 14 residues. CDR1 is SGHDT, CDR2 YYEEEE, per germline. V dropped 4 bases and J dropped 6 bases, with 14 bases sitting between them. CDR3 in DNA: TGTGCCAGCAGCACGGCGGGTTCGGGTCAGCCCCAGCATTTT. Its translation: CASSTAGSGQPQHF.

This clone has a count of ten or more. This chain uses TRBV5-4 with TRBJ2-3; D assignment may be TRBD1 or TRBD2 (7 bases each). CDR3 length equals 15 residues. V lost 4 bases to trimming and J lost 1 base, with 13 bases between them. Looked up from germline, CDR1 is SGHNT and CDR2 is YYREEE (reference sequence). DNA for the CDR3: TGTGCCAGCAGCCCCCAGGGGGGGGGCACAGATACGCAGTATTTT. Translating gives CASSPQGGGTDTQYF. Full variable domain (rest looked up from reference TRBV5-4 and TRBJ2-3): ETGVTQSPTHLIKTRGQQVTLRCSSQSGHNTVSWYQQALGQGPQFIFQYYREEENGRGNFPPRFSGLQFPNYSSELNVNALELDDSALYLCASSPQGGGTDTQYFGPGTRLTVL.

The genes are TRBV5-1 and TRBJ1-5; D unclear. CDR1 is SGHRS and CDR2 is YFSETQ in the germline V gene. The CDR3 loop spans 14 amino acids. Trimming removed 5 bases at V and 3 bases at J, with 12 bases between. CDR3 coding DNA: TGCGCCAGCAGTCCGGAAGGAACCAATCAGCCCCAGCATTTT. This translates into CASSPEGTNQPQHF.

The chain uses TRBV28 and TRBJ2-5; D uncertain. The V gene lost 1 base and the J gene lost 2 bases, with 8 bases spanning the gap. This CDR3 spans 14 amino acids. CDR1 is MDHEN and CDR2 is SYDVKM in the germline V gene. The CDR3 DNA sequence: TGTGCCAGCAGTTTATTCAGAGATCAAGAGACCCAGTACTTC. Translating gives CASSLFRDQETQYF. Full variable domain (missing parts from reference TRBV28 and TRBJ2-5): DVKVTQSSRYLVKRTGEKVFLECVQDMDHENMFWYRQDPGLGLRLIYFSYDVKMKEKGDIPEGYSVSREKKERFSLILESASTNQTSMYLCASSLFRDQETQYFGPGTRLLVL.

This clone was seen only once. The J gene is TRBJ2-2, the V gene TRBV28; D ambiguous. This CDR3 has 15 amino acids. CDR1 and CDR2 from the germline V gene are MDHEN and SYDVKM. Trimming removed 7 bases from V and 0 bases from J, with 12 bases in between. CDR3 in amino acids: CASTPSGANTGELFF. CDR3 in DNA: TGTGCCAGCACTCCATCGGGCGCGAACACCGGGGAGCTGTTTTTT. Full variable domain (missing parts from reference TRBV28 and TRBJ2-2): DVKVTQSSRYLVKRTGEKVFLECVQDMDHENMFWYRQDPGLGLRLIYFSYDVKMKEKGDIPEGYSVSREKKERFSLILESASTNQTSMYLCASTPSGANTGELFFGEGSRLTVL.

In the case of this clone: This clone may be a read error of a much larger clone one base away. Other DNA sequences in this sample translate to the same CDR3. The chain has TRBV12-5 and TRBJ1-1; D is possibly TRBD1 (5 bases). Germline CDR1 is LGHNT and CDR2 is FRNRAP. The CDR3 spans 13 residues. Here the CDR3 DNA reads TGTGCTAGTGGCTTGGGACCGAACACTGAAGCTTTCTTT. Its protein product is CASGLGPNTEAFF.

The sample holds many counts of this clone. This chain uses TRBV9 with TRBJ2-3; 9 nucleotides align to TRBD1. Trimming removed 3 bases from V and 2 bases from J; junction bases left unmatched: 13. Germline CDR1 SGDLS, CDR2 YYNGEE. CDR3 size: 18 residues. The CDR3 spells CASSANPGQGTPTDTQYF. CDR3 nucleotide sequence: TGTGCCAGCAGCGCCAATCCGGGACAGGGAACTCCCACAGATACGCAGTATTTT.

The chain couples TRBV28 to TRBJ1-1, with D tentatively TRBD1 (5 bases). Trimming cost V 6 bases and J 0 bases, with 11 bases left between them. CDR3 size: 14 residues. CDR1 MDHEN and CDR2 SYDVKM come from the germline V gene. The CDR3: CASSYRFLNTEAFF. The CDR3 nucleotides read TGTGCCAGCAGCTACAGGTTTCTGAACACTGAAGCTTTCTTT.

The chain joins TRBV2 to TRBJ1-2; the D gene is possibly TRBD1 (5 bases). The CDR3 has 12 amino acids. Deletions cut 6 bases from V and 8 bases from J, with 13 bases between. The V gene's germline CDR1 is SNHLY and CDR2 FYNNEI. CDR3 region: CASSPGEFGYTF. CDR3 nucleotides: TGTGCCAGCAGCCCGGGGGAGTTCGGCTACACCTTC.

The genes are TRBV19 and TRBJ1-5; D not certain. Germline V gene lookup returns CDR1 LNHDA and CDR2 SQIVND (reference sequence). V lost 5 bases, J lost 5 bases, and 10 bases lay in between. The CDR3 contains 13 residues. CDR3 sequence reads: CASSYSTDQPQHF. The CDR3, as DNA: TGTGCCAGTAGTTATAGCACGGATCAGCCCCAGCATTTT. Drawing the rest from reference TRBV19 and TRBJ1-5, the complete variable domain is DGGITQSPKYLFRKEGQNVTLSCEQNLNHDAMYWYRQDPGQGLRLIYYSQIVNDFQKGDIAEGYSVSREKKESFPLTVTSAQKNPTAFYLCASSYSTDQPQHFGDGTRLSIL.

The chain employs TRBV18 and TRBJ2-7; 8 bases agree with TRBD2. V was pared by 4 bases and J by 3 bases, with 17 bases of the junction left unmatched. The CDR3 covers 18 residues. Germline V CDR1 and CDR2: KGHSH, LQKENI. The CDR3, as DNA: TGTGCCAGCTCACGAACCGGGACTAGTGTCGGTCAGGGCTACGAGCAGTACTTC. It specifies CASSRTGTSVGQGYEQYF.

This clone was counted only a few times. The sample has other DNA sequences that encode this CDR3 too. The chain carries TRBV7-9 and TRBJ1-1, with unresolved D. Germline lookup yields CDR1 SEHNR and CDR2 FQNEAQ (reference sequence). There are 13 residues in the CDR3. V lost 2 bases to trimming and J lost 1 base, with 5 bases between them. CDR3 protein: CASSLSGNTEAFF. The CDR3 nucleotides are TGTGCCAGCAGCTTATCCGGGAACACTGAAGCTTTCTTT.